A selection of T cell receptor beta chains follows, all from one sample in a study of blood T cell repertoires in COVID-19. This table comes from immunoSEQ multiplex PCR, and its TCRdb copy is limited to in-frame clones, with some not included. The table lists some 350,000 clones, 75% to 90% of them singletons. Material for sequencing was PBMCs or T cells enriched from blood (not recorded which). These receptor sequences come from a man aged 18 to 30 who had recovered from COVID-19. Each CDR3 is given with its conserved first and last residue. D genes are given only for firm matches. Expanded clones get a size class; other rows say once, few or many, or leave the size out.

size: NA; V: TRBV29-1; D: TRBD2; J: TRBJ2-2; DNA: TGCAGCGTTGAAGATCTAACTAGCGGGGGGAACACCGGGGAGCTGTTTTTT; CDR3: CSVEDLTSGGNTGELFF
size: NA; V: TRBV19; D: NA; J: TRBJ2-5; DNA: TGTGCCAGTAGTCCGCCACAGGGTTGGACCCAGTACTTC; CDR3: CASSPPQGWTQYF
size: NA; V: TRBV4-1; D: NA; J: TRBJ1-2; DNA: TGCGCCAGCAGCCCCGCTTACCAGGGTGGTGGCTACACCTTC; CDR3: CASSPAYQGGGYTF
size: NA; V: TRBV19; D: NA; J: TRBJ2-7; DNA: TGTGCCAGTAGTCTTCCCCCTTCCTACGAGCAGTACTTC; CDR3: CASSLPPSYEQYF
size: NA; V: TRBV25-1; D: TRBD1; J: TRBJ1-1; DNA: TGTGCCAGCAGTGTATTAAAGGGACAGGGACACACTGAAGCTTTCTTT; CDR3: CASSVLKGQGHTEAFF
size: NA; V: TRBV2; D: NA; J: TRBJ1-2; DNA: TGTGCCAGCAGTGTGGAGGGAGTTAGGGATGGCTACACCTTC; CDR3: CASSVEGVRDGYTF
size: NA; V: TRBV6-1; D: TRBD1; J: TRBJ1-3; DNA: TGTGCCAGCAGTGAAGAACAGGGGGCTGGAAACACCATATATTTT; CDR3: CASSEEQGAGNTIYF
size: NA; V: TRBV28; D: TRBD2; J: TRBJ2-1; DNA: TGTGCCAGCAGTTTGGTTGGGACTAGCGGGAGTCTGAGCAATGAGCAGTTCTTC; CDR3: CASSLVGTSGSLSNEQFF
size: NA; V: TRBV28; D: NA; J: TRBJ2-5; DNA: TGTGCCAGCAGTTTTTTTAACCAAGAGACCCAGTACTTC; CDR3: CASSFFNQETQYF
size: NA; V: TRBV7-9; D: TRBD2; J: TRBJ2-7; DNA: TGTGCCAGCAGCTTACAGGGGACTAGCGGGGTCAGCTCCTACGAGCAGTACTTC; CDR3: CASSLQGTSGVSSYEQYF
size: NA; V: TRBV19; D: NA; J: TRBJ1-5; DNA: TGTGCCAGTAGTATGAGGCACAGGGACAATCAGCCCCAGCATTTT; CDR3: CASSMRHRDNQPQHF
size: once; V: TRBV9; D: NA; J: TRBJ2-2; DNA: TGTGCCAGCAGCGTAGGTAGCTTCACCGGGGAGCTGTTTTTT; CDR3: CASSVGSFTGELFF
size: once; V: TRBV5-1; D: TRBD2; J: TRBJ2-1; DNA: TGCGCCAGCAGCTTAGGAGCGGGGGGTTACAATGAGCAGTTCTTC; CDR3: CASSLGAGGYNEQFF
size: NA; V: TRBV5-1; D: NA; J: TRBJ1-6; DNA: TGCGCCAGCAGCCAACAGCAGGGATCCCGTTCACCCCTCCACTTT; CDR3: CASSQQQGSRSPLHF
size: NA; V: TRBV4-1; D: NA; J: TRBJ2-6; DNA: TGCGCCAGCAGCCAAGAGTTCAGCTCTGGGGCCAACGTCCTGACTTTC; CDR3: CASSQEFSSGANVLTF
size: NA; V: TRBV28; D: TRBD1; J: TRBJ2-7; DNA: TGTGCCAGCAGTTTAATTTACAGGGGAGCCTACGAGCAGTACTTC; CDR3: CASSLIYRGAYEQYF
size: NA; V: TRBV7-2; D: TRBD1; J: TRBJ1-2; DNA: TGTGCCAGCAGCCTGAGACAGGGAGATGGCTACACCTTC; CDR3: CASSLRQGDGYTF
size: NA; V: TRBV3-1/TRBV3-2; D: NA; J: TRBJ1-1; DNA: TGTGCCAGCAGCCCGACAGGCATGAACACTGAAGCTTTCTTT; CDR3: CASSPTGMNTEAFF
size: NA; V: TRBV28; D: NA; J: TRBJ2-4; DNA: TGTGCCAGCAGTTTTTTAGGGACTGATATAGGTAACATTCAGTACTTC; CDR3: CASSFLGTDIGNIQYF
size: NA; V: TRBV7-8; D: NA; J: TRBJ1-1; DNA: TGTGCCAGCAGCTCCAGGACACAGAACACTGAAGCTTTCTTT; CDR3: CASSSRTQNTEAFF
size: NA; V: TRBV6-5; D: NA; J: TRBJ1-1; DNA: TGTGCCAGCAGTCTTACAGGTTACACTGAAGCTTTCTTT; CDR3: CASSLTGYTEAFF
size: few; V: TRBV7-6; D: NA; J: TRBJ1-3; DNA: TGTGCCAGCAGCCTCAAGCCCGGGGATACTGGAAACACCATATATTTT; CDR3: CASSLKPGDTGNTIYF
size: NA; V: TRBV7-9; D: TRBD1; J: TRBJ2-1; DNA: TGTGCCAGCAGCCAACAGGGGACCGGTGAGCAGTTCTTC; CDR3: CASSQQGTGEQFF
size: NA; V: TRBV18; D: NA; J: TRBJ2-6; DNA: TGTGCCAGCTCAATCCCCTTCTCTGGGGCCAACGTCCTGACTTTC; CDR3: CASSIPFSGANVLTF
size: NA; V: TRBV11-1; D: TRBD2; J: TRBJ2-5; DNA: TGTGCCAGCAGCTTAGGACTAGCGGGAGGAGAGACCCAGTACTTC; CDR3: CASSLGLAGGETQYF
size: NA; V: TRBV7-9; D: NA; J: TRBJ1-1; DNA: TGTGCCAGCAGCTGGAACCAAGGACAGAGTGAAGCTTTCTTT; CDR3: CASSWNQGQSEAFF
size: once; V: TRBV9; D: NA; J: TRBJ2-1; DNA: TGTGCCAGCAGCCCCCCCCCAACCGGGAATGAGCAGTTCTTC; CDR3: CASSPPPTGNEQFF
size: NA; V: TRBV6-2/TRBV6-3; D: TRBD2; J: TRBJ2-1; DNA: TGTGCCAGCAGTTACTCTTCAAATAGCGGGCCTCAATACAATGAGCAGTTCTTC; CDR3: CASSYSSNSGPQYNEQFF
size: NA; V: TRBV6-5; D: NA; J: TRBJ1-4; DNA: TGTGCCAGCAGTTACAGGCCGGGTGAAAAACTGTTTTTT; CDR3: CASSYRPGEKLFF
size: NA; V: TRBV19; D: NA; J: TRBJ1-5; DNA: TGTGCCAGTAGATCACAGGCCACCACGGTGCAGCCCCAGCATTTT; CDR3: CASRSQATTVQPQHF
size: NA; V: TRBV5-5; D: TRBD1; J: TRBJ1-2; DNA: TGTGCCAGCAACGTACAGGGGGTTAACTATGGCTACACCTTC; CDR3: CASNVQGVNYGYTF
size: NA; V: TRBV12-3/TRBV12-4; D: NA; J: TRBJ2-5; DNA: TGTGCCAGCAGTTTTAGTAACCAAGAGACCCAGTACTTC; CDR3: CASSFSNQETQYF
size: NA; V: TRBV7-9; D: NA; J: TRBJ1-4; DNA: TGTGCCAGCAGCTTCCCCAGCGCCAATGAAAAACTGTTTTTT; CDR3: CASSFPSANEKLFF
size: NA; V: TRBV18; D: TRBD1; J: TRBJ2-2; DNA: TGTGCCAGCTCACCGGGACAGGGCTACACCGGGGAGCTGTTTTTT; CDR3: CASSPGQGYTGELFF
size: NA; V: TRBV19; D: NA; J: TRBJ1-2; DNA: TGTGCCAGTAGTACCGCCGAAGGGGTAGGCTACACCTTC; CDR3: CASSTAEGVGYTF
size: NA; V: TRBV7-8; D: NA; J: TRBJ1-5; DNA: TGTGCCAGCAGCTTAGTCCCTTATAGCAATCAGCCCCAGCATTTT; CDR3: CASSLVPYSNQPQHF
size: NA; V: TRBV28; D: NA; J: TRBJ1-5; DNA: TGTGCCAGCAGTTATCAGGGTCAGCCCCAGCATTTT; CDR3: CASSYQGQPQHF
size: NA; V: TRBV28; D: NA; J: TRBJ1-5; DNA: TGTGCCAGCACCCCGCAGACGGGAGACTATTGGCCCCAGCATTTT; CDR3: CASTPQTGDYWPQHF
size: once; V: TRBV18; D: TRBD1; J: TRBJ2-5; DNA: TGTGCCAGCTCACCTCATGACAGGGCAGGCGAGACCCAGTACTTC; CDR3: CASSPHDRAGETQYF
size: NA; V: TRBV27; D: NA; J: TRBJ1-5; DNA: TGTGCCAGCAGTTTGGGGGCCGACCAGCCCCAGCATTTT; CDR3: CASSLGADQPQHF
size: NA; V: TRBV24-1; D: NA; J: TRBJ2-1; DNA: TGTGCCACCAGTTTTGCTAGTACAAGCAATGAGCAGTTCTTC; CDR3: CATSFASTSNEQFF
size: NA; V: TRBV19; D: TRBD1; J: TRBJ1-1; DNA: TGTGCCAGTAAGGCCGGGGACAGGGGGAACACTGAAGCTTTCTTT; CDR3: CASKAGDRGNTEAFF
size: NA; V: TRBV5-5; D: NA; J: TRBJ2-1; DNA: TGTGCCAGCAGCCATCCTACCGTCCAGTTCTTC; CDR3: CASSHPTVQFF
size: NA; V: TRBV7-8; D: TRBD1; J: TRBJ1-1; DNA: TGTGCCAGCAGCTCCGCGGGGACAGGGATAACTGAAGCTTTCTTT; CDR3: CASSSAGTGITEAFF
size: NA; V: TRBV7-2; D: TRBD1; J: TRBJ2-1; DNA: TGTGCCAGCAGCTCAAATCCGGGACAGAACAATGAGCAGTTCTTC; CDR3: CASSSNPGQNNEQFF
size: NA; V: TRBV9; D: TRBD1; J: TRBJ1-2; DNA: TGTGCCAGCAGTGGCGGAACAGGGGAGGACTATGGCTACACCTTC; CDR3: CASSGGTGEDYGYTF
size: NA; V: TRBV10-2; D: TRBD2; J: TRBJ2-1; DNA: TGCGCCAGCAGGGACCTAGCGGGGGGGAAGTATGAGCAGTTCTTC; CDR3: CASRDLAGGKYEQFF
size: NA; V: TRBV7-6; D: TRBD1; J: TRBJ2-1; DNA: TGTGCCAGCAGCGTGGACAGGGGGTATGAGCAGTTCTTC; CDR3: CASSVDRGYEQFF
size: NA; V: TRBV2; D: NA; J: TRBJ1-1; DNA: TGTGCCAGCAGTGAAGGTGAGGAGGCTTTCTTT; CDR3: CASSEGEEAFF
size: NA; V: TRBV12-3/TRBV12-4; D: TRBD2; J: TRBJ2-1; DNA: TGTGCCAGCAGTTCCGGGACTAGTCAGTTCTTC; CDR3: CASSSGTSQFF
size: NA; V: TRBV7-9; D: NA; J: TRBJ2-1; DNA: TGTGCCAGCAGCTTAAGTGGGGCCGGTAGTGAGCAGTTCTTC; CDR3: CASSLSGAGSEQFF
size: NA; V: TRBV7-2; D: NA; J: TRBJ1-2; DNA: TGTGCCAGCAGCTTAGCGCGAGGGAACTATGGCTACACCTTC; CDR3: CASSLARGNYGYTF
size: NA; V: TRBV7-9; D: NA; J: TRBJ2-7; DNA: TGTGCCAGCAGCTTTACAGTCACGGGGACCTACGAGCAGTACTTC; CDR3: CASSFTVTGTYEQYF
size: NA; V: TRBV6-2/TRBV6-3; D: TRBD2; J: TRBJ2-2; DNA: TGTGCCAGCAGTCCACTCGCCGGGACTAGCGGGAGGGGACTGAACACCGGGGAGCTGTTTTTT; CDR3: CASSPLAGTSGRGLNTGELFF
size: NA; V: TRBV9; D: TRBD2; J: TRBJ2-1; DNA: TGTGCCAGCAGCGGAGGACTAGCGGGAGGGTATGAGCAGTTCTTC; CDR3: CASSGGLAGGYEQFF
size: NA; V: TRBV15; D: NA; J: TRBJ2-5; DNA: TGTGCCACCAGCAGAGCGGGAGAAACCCAAGAGACCCAGTACTTC; CDR3: CATSRAGETQETQYF
size: few; V: TRBV19; D: TRBD1; J: TRBJ1-6; DNA: TGTGCCAGGTTTGCGGACAGGAGCTCCTATAATTCACCCCTCCACTTT; CDR3: CARFADRSSYNSPLHF
size: NA; V: TRBV7-8; D: NA; J: TRBJ2-3; DNA: TGTGCCAGCAGCTCAGGCAGCAGGGGAGATACGCAGTATTTT; CDR3: CASSSGSRGDTQYF